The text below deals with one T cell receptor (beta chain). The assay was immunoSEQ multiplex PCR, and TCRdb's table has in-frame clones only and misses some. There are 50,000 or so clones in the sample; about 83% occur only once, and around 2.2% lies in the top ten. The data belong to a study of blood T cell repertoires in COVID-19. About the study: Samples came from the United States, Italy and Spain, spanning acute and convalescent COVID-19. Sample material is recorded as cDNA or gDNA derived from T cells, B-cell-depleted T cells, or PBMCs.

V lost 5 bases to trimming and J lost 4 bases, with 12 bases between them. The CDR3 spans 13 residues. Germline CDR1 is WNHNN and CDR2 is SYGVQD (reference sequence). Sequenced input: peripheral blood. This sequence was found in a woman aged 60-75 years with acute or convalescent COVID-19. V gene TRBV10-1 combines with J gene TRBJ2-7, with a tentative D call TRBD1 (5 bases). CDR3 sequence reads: CASSQGSNYEQYF. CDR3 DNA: TGCGCCAGCAGTCAGGGTTCAAATTACGAGCAGTACTTC.